This TCR beta chain was identified during a study of regulatory T cells in long-lasting Graves disease. The authors built TCR beta libraries using iRepertoire HTBI primers and Arm-PCR of CDR3 regions. From the multiplex PCR reads, TCRdb called clonotypes with MiXCR, one entry per CDR3 protein. There are approximately 400,000 distinct CDR3 sequences in the sample; 15% occur only once, and over 15% lies in the top ten. CDR1 and CDR2 from the germline V gene are SEHNR and FQNEAQ (reference sequence). With 5 bases removed from V and 3 bases from J, the gap between germline ends came to 13 bases. CDR3 size: 14 residues. Sample time point: newly diagnosed GD, antithyroid drugs for less than 3 months. From PBMCs, RNA was extracted and then used to make the TCR library. Separately, the same data were catalogued under a study of T cells in Graves' hyperthyroidism and ophthalmopathy.

The source was peripheral blood mononuclear cells (PBMCs), collected at new diagnosis, from a patient treated with antithyroid drugs. The clonotype comes from a woman aged 25 to 39 with Graves disease. The genes are TRBV7-9 and TRBJ2-5; no firm D call. The DNA for the CDR3 is TGTGCCAGCAGCCCAGAGAACCTAGAAGAGACCCAGTACTTC. It encodes CASSPENLEETQYF. The complete variable domain, with remaining parts taken from reference TRBV7-9 and TRBJ2-5, reads DTGVSQNPRHKITKRGQNVTFRCDPISEHNRLYWYRQTLGQGPEFLTYFQNEAQLEKSRLLSDRFSAERPKGSFSTLEIQRTEQGDSAMYLCASSPENLEETQYFGPGTRLLVL.